The rows below give T cell receptor beta chains drawn from one sample of a study of T cell responses to AZD1222 COVID-19 vaccine. Measured with immunoSEQ multiplex PCR; TCRdb has only the in-frame clones, and not every one. The repertoire includes some 120,000 clones, approximately 85% of them detected once, and under 9% sits in the top ten. Sequencing used peripheral blood, obtained on day 0 of AZD1222 vaccination. Every receptor here comes from an adult in good health. The CDR3 runs from the conserved cysteine through the conserved F or W. The D gene is left open where the match is weak. Some rows have no size entry. The others give once, few or many, or a class for an expanded clone.

len | j_gene | v_gene | abundance | d_gene | CDR3nt | CDR3aa
15 | TRBJ2-6 | TRBV2 | . | . | TGTGCCAGCAGTGAGAGGGAGACTGGGGCCAACGTCCTGACTTTC | CASSERETGANVLTF
15 | TRBJ2-1 | TRBV11-1 | . | . | TGTGCCAGCACAATAAGCGGTAGCCCCTCCAATGAGCAGTTCTTC | CASTISGSPSNEQFF
15 | TRBJ1-2 | TRBV4-3 | . | . | TGCGCCAGCAGCCAAGATCGGAACAACTTCTATGGCTACACCTTC | CASSQDRNNFYGYTF
15 | TRBJ1-3 | TRBV7-2 | . | TRBD1 | TGTGCCAGCAGCGGACGGGACAGCTCTGGAAACACCATATATTTT | CASSGRDSSGNTIYF
13 | TRBJ1-4 | TRBV28 | . | . | TGTGCCAGCAGGGGGGGAAGGGCTGAAAAACTGTTTTTT | CASRGGRAEKLFF
15 | TRBJ2-3 | TRBV19 | . | . | TGTGCCAGTAAGTCGGAAGGGCTTAGCACAGATACGCAGTATTTT | CASKSEGLSTDTQYF
16 | TRBJ1-3 | TRBV5-1 | . | . | TGCGCCAGCAGCTCCGGATGGGGGATCTCTGGAAACACCATATATTTT | CASSSGWGISGNTIYF
13 | TRBJ2-7 | TRBV5-5 | . | . | TGTGCCAGCAGCCATGTCGGGGCTTGGGAGCAGTACTTC | CASSHVGAWEQYF
13 | TRBJ2-3 | TRBV19 | once | TRBD2 | TGTGCCAGTGGGGGACTAGCGGGCGATACGCAGTATTTT | CASGGLAGDTQYF
14 | TRBJ1-3 | TRBV6-5 | . | . | TGTGCCAGCAGCTCGGCCTTCTCTGGAAACACCATATATTTT | CASSSAFSGNTIYF
14 | TRBJ1-1 | TRBV10-3 | . | . | TGTGCCGTAAGGGGGGCCCAGACGGGCACTGAAGCTTTCTTT | CAVRGAQTGTEAFF
16 | TRBJ1-6 | TRBV5-5 | few | TRBD1 | TGTGCCAGCAGCTTTTATGGGACAGGGGTCCCTGCACCCCTCCACTTT | CASSFYGTGVPAPLHF
14 | TRBJ2-3 | TRBV6-5 | . | TRBD2 | TGTGCCAGCGTCCGAGCGGGAAATGAGGGGACGCAGTATTTT | CASVRAGNEGTQYF
18 | TRBJ2-3 | TRBV6-2/TRBV6-3 | . | TRBD2 | TGTGCCAGCAGTTGGACTCCGATAGCGGGGGGCCTCACAGATACGCAGTATTTT | CASSWTPIAGGLTDTQYF
11 | TRBJ2-3 | TRBV27 | . | . | TGTGCCAGCAGTTTAGCAGATACGCAGTATTTT | CASSLADTQYF
15 | TRBJ2-5 | TRBV4-1 | once | TRBD2 | TGCGCCAGCAGCCAAGTTTTAGCGGGGCAAGAGACCCAGTACTTC | CASSQVLAGQETQYF
14 | TRBJ1-1 | TRBV4-3 | once | . | TGCGCCAGCAGCTCGACGGTCGGGAACACTGAAGCTTTCTTT | CASSSTVGNTEAFF
14 | TRBJ2-1 | TRBV3-1/TRBV3-2 | . | . | TGTGCCAGCAGCCAAGGTCGGGGTTTCAATGAGCAGTTCTTC | CASSQGRGFNEQFF
16 | TRBJ2-1 | TRBV4-1 | . | TRBD2 | TGCGCCAGCAGCCAACGGACTAGCGGGGGACACAATGAGCAGTTCTTC | CASSQRTSGGHNEQFF
13 | TRBJ1-4 | TRBV2 | . | . | TGTGCCAGCTTTCGGGCCATTAATGAAAAACTGTTTTTT | CASFRAINEKLFF
14 | TRBJ1-3 | TRBV13 | . | TRBD1 | TGTGCCAGCACTGCGGACAGGGGTTGGAACACCATATATTTT | CASTADRGWNTIYF
15 | TRBJ2-1 | TRBV6-2/TRBV6-3 | . | . | TGTGCCAGCAGTTACGTCCTAAAAGGGCACAATGAGCAGTTCTTC | CASSYVLKGHNEQFF
15 | TRBJ2-7 | TRBV5-6 | . | TRBD2 | TGTGCCAGCAGCTACGGGACTAGCGGGAAGTACGAGCAGTACTTC | CASSYGTSGKYEQYF
16 | TRBJ1-2 | TRBV7-2 | . | . | TGTGCCAGCAGCTTAGCACGGGTTTCCGCGAGCAACGGCTACACCTTC | CASSLARVSASNGYTF
14 | TRBJ1-5 | TRBV10-3 | . | TRBD1 | TGTGCCATCAGTGGGGACAGGGAACGACAGCCCCAGCATTTT | CAISGDRERQPQHF
14 | TRBJ1-1 | TRBV19 | . | . | TGTGCCAGTAGTATAGTGGCGGGAAACACTGAAGCTTTCTTT | CASSIVAGNTEAFF
15 | TRBJ2-1 | TRBV28 | . | . | TGTGCCAGCGGGGGGACAGCCCCCGATTACAATGAGCAGTTCTTC | CASGGTAPDYNEQFF
14 | TRBJ2-7 | TRBV5-5 | . | . | TGTGCCAGCAGCCGCGGGGATCTCTCCTACGAGCAGTACTTC | CASSRGDLSYEQYF
13 | TRBJ2-1 | TRBV7-9 | . | . | TGTGCCAGCAGTCGATCCGGGCCCCTGGAGCAGTTCTTC | CASSRSGPLEQFF
17 | TRBJ1-2 | TRBV10-1 | . | . | TGCGCCAGCAGCCGTACCGGACAGACAGAAAAGGACTATGGCTACACCTTC | CASSRTGQTEKDYGYTF
14 | TRBJ1-2 | TRBV5-4 | . | . | TGTGCCAGCAGCTTGGCGGGGGGGATCTATGGCTACACCTTC | CASSLAGGIYGYTF
14 | TRBJ1-1 | TRBV2 | . | TRBD1 | TGTGCCAGCAAGAAGAGGGGGCAAGACACTGAAGCTTTCTTT | CASKKRGQDTEAFF
15 | TRBJ1-3 | TRBV6-6 | . | TRBD1 | TGTGCCAGCATGGACAGGGCCTCGTCTGGAAACACCATATATTTT | CASMDRASSGNTIYF
12 | TRBJ1-2 | TRBV24-1 | once | . | TGTGCCACCAGTGTCGACGGTGGCGGCTACACCTTC | CATSVDGGGYTF
17 | TRBJ2-3 | TRBV11-3 | . | TRBD2 | TGTGCCAGCAGCACCGGGGCGAGCGGGGGGGCGACAGATACGCAGTATTTT | CASSTGASGGATDTQYF
13 | TRBJ2-7 | TRBV12-3/TRBV12-4 | . | . | TGTGCCAGCACCGCGGGACCGTACTACGAGCAGTACTTC | CASTAGPYYEQYF
17 | TRBJ1-6 | TRBV4-3 | . | TRBD1 | TGCGCCAGCAGCCAAGATCAGGCGACAGGGACGTACTCACCCCTCCACTTT | CASSQDQATGTYSPLHF
15 | TRBJ2-1 | TRBV11-3 | . | TRBD2 | TGTGCCAGCAGCTTACGGGCGGGAGCATACAATGAGCAGTTCTTC | CASSLRAGAYNEQFF
12 | TRBJ1-2 | TRBV12-3/TRBV12-4 | . | . | TGTGCCAGCAGTTTATCGACAGGAGGCTACACCTTC | CASSLSTGGYTF
15 | TRBJ1-6 | TRBV3-1/TRBV3-2 | . | TRBD1 | TGTGCCAGCAGCCAAGGGACAGGTTATAATTCACCCCTCCACTTT | CASSQGTGYNSPLHF
14 | TRBJ1-4 | TRBV28 | . | . | TGTGCCAGCAGCACAGGGTACCCTAATGAAAAACTGTTTTTT | CASSTGYPNEKLFF
13 | TRBJ2-1 | TRBV3-1/TRBV3-2 | . | TRBD1 | TGTGCCAGCCGGGGACAGGGCGACAATGAGCAGTTCTTC | CASRGQGDNEQFF
14 | TRBJ2-1 | TRBV11-2 | . | . | TGTGCCAGCAGCTTAGGGGTCCAATGGAATGAGCAGTTCTTC | CASSLGVQWNEQFF
18 | TRBJ2-1 | TRBV6-6 | . | TRBD2 | TGTGCCAGCAGTCTCTCACGGTCGGGACTAGCGGGAGGAAATGAGCAGTTCTTC | CASSLSRSGLAGGNEQFF
13 | TRBJ1-5 | TRBV18 | . | . | TGTGCCAGCTCACAAGAGGAGAATCAGCCCCAGCATTTT | CASSQEENQPQHF
16 | TRBJ1-2 | TRBV7-9 | . | TRBD1 | TGTGCCAGCAGCCCGGAGGGTAGGGGGCCAAACTATGGCTACACCTTC | CASSPEGRGPNYGYTF
13 | TRBJ1-6 | TRBV20-1 | . | . | TGCAGTGCTAGTAAGGCGGCCGTTTCACCCCTCCACTTT | CSASKAAVSPLHF
13 | TRBJ1-1 | TRBV5-4 | . | TRBD1 | TGTGCCAGCAGCTCCCCCCAGGGGGTTCTAGCTTTCTTT | CASSSPQGVLAFF
13 | TRBJ2-7 | TRBV12-3/TRBV12-4 | . | . | TGTGCCAGCAGCTCTAGCGTCGGGGGCGAGCAGTACTTC | CASSSSVGGEQYF
16 | TRBJ2-5 | TRBV28 | . | . | TGTGCCAGCAGTTTTCCGGCAGGGCGTTATGGGGAGACCCAGTACTTC | CASSFPAGRYGETQYF
13 | TRBJ2-7 | TRBV19 | . | . | TGTGCCAGTAGTATAGTGGGCAGCTACGAGCAGTACTTC | CASSIVGSYEQYF
16 | TRBJ1-5 | TRBV19 | . | TRBD1 | TGTGCCAGTAAATCCGGTGGAGGGGGCATGAGTTTTTTACGGCATTTT | CASKSGGGGMSFLRHF
12 | TRBJ1-2 | TRBV30 | . | . | TGTGCCTGGAGGGACAGCGGCTATGGCTACACCTTC | CAWRDSGYGYTF
15 | TRBJ2-2 | TRBV6-1 | . | TRBD1 | TGTGCCAGCAGTGTCGGACAGGGGCGGACCGGGGAGCTGTTTTTT | CASSVGQGRTGELFF
15 | TRBJ1-1 | TRBV14 | . | . | TGTGCCAGCAGCCAAGAGGGGACCGAGAACACTGAAGCTTTCTTT | CASSQEGTENTEAFF